This TCR beta chain originates from a study of blood T cell repertoires in COVID-19. Looked up from germline, CDR1 is MNHEY and CDR2 is SMNVEV (reference sequence). V was pared by 3 bases and J by 6 bases, with 15 bases between. This CDR3 spans 15 amino acids. This clone has a single count. The data were produced by immunoSEQ multiplex PCR, yet TCRdb's version contains in-frame clones alone and is incomplete. Altogether under 450,000 clones are present, 86% being singletons, with the ten largest covering around 7.4%. The origin of this receptor is a woman aged 55-69 years with COVID-19, enrolled during active disease. Source material: peripheral blood. The rearrangement joins TRBV27 to TRBJ2-1, with D possibly being TRBD2 (6 bases). CDR3 DNA sequence: TGTGCCAGCAGTTTCGGCGGGGCCGAGGGCAATGAGCAGTTCTTC. It encodes CASSFGGAEGNEQFF.